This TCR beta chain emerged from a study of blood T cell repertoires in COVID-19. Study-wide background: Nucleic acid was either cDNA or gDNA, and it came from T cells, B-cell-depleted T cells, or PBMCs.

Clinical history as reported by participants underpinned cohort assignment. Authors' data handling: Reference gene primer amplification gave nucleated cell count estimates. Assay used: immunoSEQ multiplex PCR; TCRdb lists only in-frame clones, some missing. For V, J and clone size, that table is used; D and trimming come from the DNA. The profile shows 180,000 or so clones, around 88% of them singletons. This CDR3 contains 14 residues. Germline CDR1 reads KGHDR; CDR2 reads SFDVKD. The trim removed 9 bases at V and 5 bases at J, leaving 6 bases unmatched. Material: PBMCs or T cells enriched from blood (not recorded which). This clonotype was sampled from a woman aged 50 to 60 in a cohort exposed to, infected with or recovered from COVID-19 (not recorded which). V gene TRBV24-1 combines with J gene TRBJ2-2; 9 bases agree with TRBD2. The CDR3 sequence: CATGALAGTGELFF. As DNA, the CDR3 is TGTGCCACCGGGGCGCTAGCGGGGACCGGGGAGCTGTTTTTT.